These 24 T cell receptor beta chains were sequenced from one sample in a study of beta chain features in type 1 diabetes. Findings and caveats of the study: All four CD4+ subsets from Type 1 diabetes patients carried moderately but significantly shorter TCRB CDR3s.

These receptors have no identified antigens. Expressed TCRB transcripts were sequenced because the entire RNA isolate underwent reverse transcription. Here immunoSEQ multiplex PCR was the method, and the copy in TCRdb shows in-frame clones only, minus some. The repertoire consists of a few hundred thousand clones, with around 15% occurring once and the leading ten covering less than 0.02%. The sequencing sample was made of naive CD4+ T cells from blood. The receptors originated from a man between 25 and 39 years old with type 1 diabetes.

This clone was observed a handful of times. This chain connects TRBV7-9 to TRBJ2-7; perhaps TRBD1 as D (5 bases). The CDR3 extends over 13 amino acids. Trimming pared 8 bases from V and 3 bases from J, leaving 14 bases between. Germline values: CDR1 SEHNR, CDR2 FQNEAQ (reference sequence). The CDR3 DNA sequence: TGTGCCAGCCGCGACAGTGCCAACTACGAGCAGTACTTC. This gives the protein CASRDSANYEQYF.

This clone was detected only a few times. The DNA for the CDR3 is TGTGCCAGCAGTCCCCCGGTAGCCCGGAACACTGAAGCTTTCTTT. Translated, it gives CASSPPVARNTEAFF. The chain recombines TRBV28 with TRBJ1-1; no clear D gene. CDR1 and CDR2 from the germline V gene are MDHEN and SYDVKM. This CDR3 contains 15 residues. Trimming pared 5 bases from V and 1 base from J, leaving 14 bases between.

This clone has more than one count but fewer than ten. V is TRBV7-8 and J is TRBJ2-7, with TRBD2 matching 8 bases. With V trimmed by 1 base and J by 2 bases, 7 bases remained unmatched. The CDR3 has 16 residues. Per germline, CDR1 SGHVS and CDR2 FQNEAQ. Written as DNA, the CDR3 is TGTGCCAGCAGCTTAGTGGTAGCGGGAAGGACCTACGAGCAGTACTTC. It specifies CASSLVVAGRTYEQYF.

The chain joins TRBV6-1 to TRBJ2-7; D possibly corresponds to TRBD2 (5 bases). Germline values: CDR1 MNHNS, CDR2 SASEGT. The CDR3 covers 13 residues. V shed 2 bases and J shed 3 bases, with 8 bases lying between them. In nucleotides, the CDR3 is TGTGCCAGCAGTGAACGGGGTGACTACGAGCAGTACTTC. It yields the protein CASSERGDYEQYF.

V and J are TRBV5-1 and TRBJ2-1; 10 nucleotides match TRBD2. Trimming took 6 bases from V and 5 from J; bases not matched to a gene: 8. The CDR3 has 15 amino acids. Germline V CDR1 and CDR2: SGHRS, YFSETQ. This chain's CDR3 is CASTNRTSGNNEQFF. CDR3 nucleotide sequence: TGCGCCAGCACCAATAGGACTAGCGGCAACAATGAGCAGTTCTTC.

The rearrangement uses TRBV5-6 and TRBJ2-1; weak D call: TRBD1 (5 bases). The germline CDR1 and CDR2 sequences are SGHDT and YYEEEE. V lost 4 bases to trimming and J lost 8 bases, with 25 bases between them. There are 17 residues in the CDR3. The CDR3 protein is CASSPRTGRAILHEQFF. CDR3 DNA: TGTGCCAGCAGCCCGAGAACCGGCAGGGCTATACTCCATGAGCAGTTCTTC.

The chain combines TRBV5-1 with TRBJ2-1; TRBD1 agrees at 7 bases. The CDR3 is made up of 14 amino acids. V gave up 4 bases and J gave up 2 bases; unmatched junction bases: 3. CDR1 SGHRS and CDR2 YFSETQ come from the germline V gene. The CDR3 here is CASSVGTAYNEQFF. CDR3 bases: TGCGCCAGCAGCGTCGGGACAGCCTACAATGAGCAGTTCTTC.

This clone was counted only a few times. This CDR3 is also generated by other DNA sequences in the sample. The J gene is TRBJ1-3, the V gene TRBV30; D not resolved. Germline-derived CDR1 and CDR2 are GTSNPN and SVGIG (reference sequence). This CDR3 region has 13 residues. V shed 4 bases and J shed 0 bases, with 7 bases lying between them. The CDR3 DNA reads TGTGCCTGGACCGGGAGCTCTGGAAACACCATATATTTT. Translated, it gives CAWTGSSGNTIYF.

This clone was seen more than once but under ten times. The rearrangement uses TRBV21-1 and TRBJ2-1; the table calls TRBD2, which could not be checked here. TRBV21-1 is labeled a pseudogene. The CDR3 is 19 residues long. CDR3 loop: CASSKGQGYGTSNSDEQFF. In DNA, the CDR3 is TGTGCCAGCAGCAAAGGACAAGGGTACGGGACTAGCAATTCAGATGAGCAGTTCTTC.

The chain recombines TRBV18 with TRBJ1-1; TRBD1 might be the D (6 bases). V shed 4 bases and J shed 0 bases, with 9 bases lying between them. Looked up from germline, CDR1 is KGHSH and CDR2 is LQKENI. The length of the CDR3 is 14 residues. The CDR3 region has the DNA TGTGCCAGCTCACTAACAGGGTTGAACACTGAAGCTTTCTTT. It translates to CASSLTGLNTEAFF. Drawing the rest from reference TRBV18 and TRBJ1-1, the complete variable domain is NAGVMQNPRHLVRRRGQEARLRCSPMKGHSHVYWYRQLPEEGLKFMVYLQKENIIDESGMPKERFSAEFPKEGPSILRIQQVVRGDSAAYFCASSLTGLNTEAFFGQGTRLTVV.

The chain combines TRBV4-3 with TRBJ2-7, with 9 bases that match TRBD1. Germline loops: CDR1 LGHNA, CDR2 YSLEER. The V gene end was trimmed by 3 bases and the J gene end by 9 bases; junction bases not matched to a gene: 12. The CDR3 has 15 residues. In nucleotides, the CDR3 is TGCGCCAGCAGCCAGGATACCGGGACAGGGAGCTGGCAGTACTTC. Its translation: CASSQDTGTGSWQYF.

DNA for the CDR3: TGCAGTGTCGCCCGGACGGGAGAGCAGTACTTC. As protein: CSVARTGEQYF. This chain uses TRBV20-1 with TRBJ2-7; perhaps TRBD2 as D (5 bases). The V end was cut by 7 bases, the J end by 7 bases, with 14 bases between. The length of the CDR3 is 11 residues. Per germline, CDR1 DFQATT and CDR2 SNEGSKA (reference sequence).

The V and J genes are TRBV23-1 and TRBJ2-4; TRBD2 might be the D (6 bases). TRBV23-1 is marked as an open reading frame, function uncertain. V was clipped by 3 bases and J by 1 base, with 19 bases between them. CDR3 length equals 18 residues. CDR3 sequence (DNA): TGCGCCAGCAGTCAGTGGTCATTAGGAGGGGCTGCCAAAAACATTCAGTACTTC. It translates to CASSQWSLGGAAKNIQYF.

J is TRBJ1-3 and V is TRBV28; 8 bases map to TRBD1. With V trimmed by 5 bases and J by 4 bases, 4 bases remained unmatched. CDR1 is MDHEN and CDR2 is SYDVKM in the germline V gene. This CDR3 has 14 residues. The CDR3 here is CASSVDRAGNTIYF. The CDR3 DNA reads as TGTGCCAGCAGTGTGGACAGGGCGGGAAACACCATATATTTT.

This clone turned up a few times. This chain links TRBV29-1 with TRBJ2-7, with 8 bases lining up with TRBD1. This CDR3 is built from 11 residues. The V gene's germline CDR1 is SQVTM and CDR2 ANQGSEA. The J segment lost 3 bases and the V segment lost 7 bases, leaving 2 bases of the junction unmatched. In DNA, the CDR3 is TGCAGCGCCGACAGGGGCTACGAGCAGTACTTC. It codes for CSADRGYEQYF.

This clone was found a few times. CDR3: CASSLGQRYGYTF. CDR3 coding DNA: TGTGCCAGCAGCTTAGGGCAGCGCTATGGCTACACCTTC. This chain links TRBV7-2 with TRBJ1-2, with unresolved D. Per the germline V gene, CDR1 is SGHTA and CDR2 is FQGNSA. V shed 1 base and J shed 4 bases, with 7 bases lying between them. The length of the CDR3 is 13 residues.

The V call is TRBV23-1, the J call TRBJ2-1; possible D gene TRBD1, 6 bases. TRBV23-1 is an ORF, and what it does is uncertain. The CDR3 has 16 amino acids. V lost 6 bases and J lost 9, with 24 bases in between. The CDR3 coding sequence is TGCGCCAGCAGCCCCAGGGGTCAGGGTACGGAAGGTGAGCAGTTCTTC. Its translation is CASSPRGQGTEGEQFF.

The chain combines TRBV19 with TRBJ2-5; D may be TRBD2 (5 bases). From germline, CDR1 is LNHDA and CDR2 SQIVND (reference sequence). This CDR3 is 15 amino acids long. Trimming stripped 1 base from V and 5 bases from J, with 14 bases between. CDR3 protein: CASSIVTSRSETQYF. The CDR3 DNA sequence: TGTGCCAGTAGTATAGTTACTAGTCGGTCGGAGACCCAGTACTTC.

The rearrangement joins TRBV7-9 to TRBJ2-3; D gene ambiguous. V lost 6 bases and J lost 0, with 13 bases in between. CDR1 is SEHNR and CDR2 is FQNEAQ in the germline V gene (reference sequence). CDR3 length: 15 residues. In DNA form, the CDR3 reads TGTGCCAGCAGAAACCGCGCCGGTAGCACAGATACGCAGTATTTT. It yields the protein CASRNRAGSTDTQYF.

The rearrangement joins TRBV2 to TRBJ2-3; 13 bases are shared with TRBD2. V shed 4 bases, J shed 1 base, and the junction held 5 bases outside the gene matches. The germline V gene has CDR1 SNHLY and CDR2 FYNNEI. This CDR3 has 17 amino acids. The CDR3 protein is CASSGLAGGRGTDTQYF. The CDR3 DNA reads TGTGCCAGCAGTGGACTAGCGGGAGGCCGGGGCACAGATACGCAGTATTTT.

The chain carries TRBV19 and TRBJ2-3; 12 bases fit TRBD2. This CDR3 has 15 amino acids. Per the germline V gene, CDR1 is LNHDA and CDR2 is SQIVND (reference sequence). The V segment lost 8 bases and the J segment 5 bases; nucleotides outside the gene matches: 8. The CDR3 loop is CASSRLAGVGDTQYF. The CDR3 DNA reads as TGTGCCAGTTCGCGACTAGCGGGAGTTGGAGATACGCAGTATTTT.

There are a few counts of this clone. The chain recombines TRBV4-2 with TRBJ2-2; TRBD2 matches 8 bases. Trimming took 1 base from V and 3 from J; bases not matched to a gene: 10. The V gene's germline CDR1 is LGHNA and CDR2 YNFKEQ. The CDR3 consists of 18 residues. The chain's CDR3 is CASSQVGTSRVYTGELFF. CDR3 nucleotides: TGTGCCAGCAGCCAAGTTGGGACTAGTAGGGTCTACACCGGGGAGCTGTTTTTT.

This clone was seen more than once but under ten times. The rearrangement uses TRBV7-9 and TRBJ2-6, with D possibly TRBD1 on 6 matching bases. Germline assignment: CDR1 SEHNR and CDR2 FQNEAQ (reference sequence). The V end was cut by 8 bases, the J end by 5 bases, with 22 bases between. The CDR3 length is 17 residues. The DNA of the CDR3 is TGTGCCAGCGGATCAGGGGATAAGGCTCTGAGGGCCAACGTCCTGACTTTC. It is translated as CASGSGDKALRANVLTF.

This clone occurred a few times. This chain connects TRBV6-5 to TRBJ2-7, with D possibly being TRBD2 (5 bases). The germline CDR1 and CDR2 sequences are MNHEY and SVGAGI. Trimming removed 8 bases from V and 3 bases from J, with 14 bases in between. The length of the CDR3 is 13 residues. CDR3 protein: CASGLASGYEQYF. The CDR3, as DNA: TGTGCCAGCGGCTTAGCCAGCGGCTACGAGCAGTACTTC.